This paragraph covers one T cell receptor beta chain sequence. Authors' data handling: Estimated nucleated cell counts came from reference gene primer amplification. TCRdb keeps only in-frame clones here, not all; method: immunoSEQ multiplex PCR. That table is the source of V, J and clone size, and D and trimming were worked out from the DNA. The sample contains about 250,000 clones, about 80% of which appear only once. The entry originates in a study of blood T cell repertoires in COVID-19. Background on the study: Both acute and convalescent COVID-19 samples were obtained from the United States, Italy and Spain. T cells, B-cell-depleted T cells, or PBMCs supplied cDNA or gDNA.

The material sequenced was peripheral blood. The source of this sequence is a woman aged 80 or over with acute or convalescent COVID-19.

CDR3 DNA: TGTGCCAGCAGCTTAGCGTTGCGACAGGGGAACGAGCAGTACTTC. Translation gives CASSLALRQGNEQYF. The chain joins TRBV7-6 to TRBJ2-7; 8 nucleotides line up with TRBD1. J gave up 5 bases and V 0 bases, and 6 bases lay outside the gene matches. Per the germline V gene, CDR1 is SGHVS and CDR2 is FNYEAQ. The length of the CDR3 is 15 residues.